The 18 T cell receptor beta chains in this list originate from one sample, sequenced in a study of cytomegalovirus exposure and HLA in healthy donors (dated by TCRdb to about 2017). Receptor amplification or capture employed the immunoSEQ multiplex PCR assay. The multiplex PCR relied on a mix of 60 forward primers for TCR Vbeta segments and 13 reverse primers for TCR Jbeta segments. TCRdb carries this immuneACCESS record with in-frame sequences only. Its versions omit some clonotypes, under half of them owing to an unresolved V gene in the studies checked, with the rest unexplained. Across this sample there are 150,000 or so clones, with about 84% seen only once. Around 2.5% of the sample lies in the top ten. The sample consisted of PBMCs. The receptors stem from a man in his forties or fifties in good health and CMV-seronegative.

The gene calls are TRBV11-2 and TRBJ1-6, with 8 bases identical to TRBD1. J gave up 0 bases and V 5 bases, and 6 bases lay outside the gene matches. Germline CDR1 reads SGHAT; CDR2 reads FQNNGV. The CDR3 sequence is 17 residues long. CDR3 DNA sequence: TGTGCCAGCAGCCGACAGGGGCTGAGCTCCTATAATTCACCCCTCCACTTT. This translates into CASSRQGLSSYNSPLHF.

V and J are TRBV7-3 and TRBJ1-1, with D perhaps TRBD1 (6 bases). Trimming removed 4 bases from V and 5 bases from J, with 11 bases in between. Germline V gives CDR1 SGHTA, CDR2 FQGTGA. CDR3 length equals 13 residues. The CDR3 DNA reads TGTGCCAGCAGCTCCACAGGGAAAACTGAAGCTTTCTTT. It yields the protein CASSSTGKTEAFF.

The chain links TRBV30 to TRBJ2-1; 10 positions agree with TRBD2. This CDR3 is built from 19 residues. The V gene's germline CDR1 is GTSNPN and CDR2 SVGIG (reference sequence). V trimming: 2 bases; J trimming: 0 bases; junction bases outside the gene matches: 13. The CDR3 region has the DNA TGTGCCTGGAGTTCCCGGCCGGGACTAGCGCGAAGCTCCTACAATGAGCAGTTCTTC. Translation: CAWSSRPGLARSSYNEQFF.

J is TRBJ2-1 and V is TRBV4-1; 12 bases align to TRBD2. The CDR3 consists of 16 residues. Unmatched junction bases numbered 3, after V lost 4 bases and J lost 2 bases. The germline CDR1 and CDR2 sequences are MGHRA and YSYEKL. CDR3 sequence (DNA): TGCGCCAGCAGCCGGACTAGCGGGGTAACCTACAATGAGCAGTTCTTC. Encoded protein: CASSRTSGVTYNEQFF.

The chain joins TRBV7-2 to TRBJ2-3; D is possibly TRBD2 (5 bases). Trimming removed 0 bases from V and 4 bases from J, with 8 bases in between. Germline V gene lookup returns CDR1 SGHTA and CDR2 FQGNSA. The CDR3 length is 14 residues. The CDR3 reads CASSLAGNADTQYF. Written as DNA, the CDR3 is TGTGCCAGCAGCTTAGCCGGGAACGCAGATACGCAGTATTTT.

The genes are TRBV13 and TRBJ1-1; D is ambiguous. The CDR3 extends over 14 amino acids. CDR1 PRHDT and CDR2 FYEKMQ come from the germline V gene (reference sequence). V was cut by 0 bases and J by 2 bases, with 7 bases left in between. The CDR3 region is CASSLGGGNTEAFF. The CDR3 DNA sequence: TGTGCCAGCAGCTTAGGCGGCGGAAACACTGAAGCTTTCTTT. Using reference TRBV13 and TRBJ1-1 for the parts outside the CDR3, the full variable domain is AAGVIQSPRHLIKEKRETATLKCYPIPRHDTVYWYQQGPGQDPQFLISFYEKMQSDKGSIPDRFSAQQFSDYHSELNMSSLELGDSALYFCASSLGGGNTEAFFGQGTRLTVV.

This rearrangement joins TRBV6-6 to TRBJ1-1; D ambiguous. The CDR3 is made up of 13 amino acids. The V gene lost 4 bases and the J gene lost 10 bases, with 16 bases spanning the gap. Germline V gene sequence: CDR1 MNHNY, CDR2 SVGAGI (reference sequence). The CDR3 DNA sequence: TGTGCCAGCAGTTCACCTGACATGAAAAGAGCTTTCTTT. Translated: CASSSPDMKRAFF.

The chain recombines TRBV19 with TRBJ1-3; D not certain. The CDR3 is 16 amino acids. Germline V gene data show CDR1 as LNHDA and CDR2 as SQIVND (reference sequence). V was pared by 8 bases and J by 0 bases, with 17 bases between. The CDR3 spells CASFGWSVSSGNTIYF. The DNA for the CDR3 is TGTGCCAGTTTTGGTTGGAGTGTGTCCTCTGGAAACACCATATATTTT.

This chain uses TRBV29-1 with TRBJ2-1; 12 positions match TRBD2. The CDR3 consists of 18 residues. With 5 bases clipped from V and 2 bases from J, the junction kept 13 bases outside the gene matches. Germline V CDR1 and CDR2: SQVTM, ANQGSEA. As DNA, the CDR3 is TGCAGCGTTCCGACTAGCGGGAGAGGGGGTGGTCCCTACAATGAGCAGTTCTTC. This encodes CSVPTSGRGGGPYNEQFF.

The V call is TRBV30, the J call TRBJ1-1; 7 nucleotides agree with TRBD1. The CDR3 totals 14 residues. The J segment lost 1 base and the V segment lost 5 bases, leaving 7 bases of the junction unmatched. Germline assignment: CDR1 GTSNPN and CDR2 SVGIG (reference sequence). CDR3 in amino acids: CAWFPGQRNTEAFF. The CDR3 bases are TGTGCCTGGTTTCCGGGACAGAGGAACACTGAAGCTTTCTTT.

V usage is TRBV10-3 and J usage is TRBJ2-1; 7 bases match TRBD1. The CDR3 covers 15 residues. After removal of 10 bases from V and 4 bases from J, the junction contained 13 bases not matched to a gene. The germline V gene has CDR1 ENHRY and CDR2 SYGVKD. The CDR3 loop is CATLPRDSEYNEQFF. The CDR3 DNA reads as TGTGCCACGTTACCCCGGGACAGCGAATACAATGAGCAGTTCTTC.

The V call is TRBV28, the J call TRBJ2-7; 9 nucleotides match TRBD1. Germline lookup yields CDR1 MDHEN and CDR2 SYDVKM. The CDR3 totals 15 residues. Germline trimming cut 6 bases from V and 2 bases from J; bases unmatched to any gene: 8. The CDR3 nucleotides are TGTGCCAGCAGACGATCCGGGACAGGGCCCTACGAGCAGTACTTC. Translated, it gives CASRRSGTGPYEQYF.

The gene calls are TRBV30 and TRBJ1-1; 7 nucleotides agree with TRBD1. J was trimmed by 7 bases and V by 2 bases; bases with no gene match: 7. The CDR3 covers 13 residues. From germline, CDR1 is GTSNPN and CDR2 SVGIG (reference sequence). The DNA for the CDR3 is TGTGCCTGGAGTCACAGGGGAGGCGGTGAAGCTTTCTTT. Its protein product is CAWSHRGGGEAFF.

This chain joins TRBV19 and TRBJ2-7; D may be TRBD2 (5 bases). Germline CDR1 LNHDA, CDR2 SQIVND (reference sequence). V lost 4 bases to trimming and J lost 3 bases, with 10 bases between them. The CDR3 consists of 13 residues. The CDR3 DNA reads as TGTGCCAGTAGTAACCGAGGAGGCTACGAGCAGTACTTC. This codes for CASSNRGGYEQYF. Looking up the rest from reference TRBV19 and TRBJ2-7 gives the full variable domain: DGGITQSPKYLFRKEGQNVTLSCEQNLNHDAMYWYRQDPGQGLRLIYYSQIVNDFQKGDIAEGYSVSREKKESFPLTVTSAQKNPTAFYLCASSNRGGYEQYFGPGTRLTVT.

This clone has only a few counts. The chain uses TRBV28 and TRBJ1-1, with 7 bases identical to TRBD1. The germline CDR1 and CDR2 sequences are MDHEN and SYDVKM. Trimming cost V 5 bases and J 4 bases; bases outside gene matches: 7. The CDR3 length is 14 residues. The CDR3 nucleotides read TGTGCCAGCAGTCTTGGACAGGTGACCACTGAAGCTTTCTTT. It encodes CASSLGQVTTEAFF.

The chain carries TRBV18 and TRBJ2-3; 10 bases align to TRBD2. This CDR3 comprises 16 residues. The V segment lost 2 bases and the J segment 4 bases; nucleotides outside the gene matches: 6. Germline loops: CDR1 KGHSH, CDR2 LQKENI. The CDR3 nucleotides read TGTGCCAGCTCACCAGGAACTAGCGGGATAGCAGATACGCAGTATTTT. Encoded protein: CASSPGTSGIADTQYF.

This clone was found a few times. The chain is built from TRBV7-9 and TRBJ2-5; 10 nucleotides line up with TRBD1. CDR1 and CDR2 from the germline V gene are SEHNR and FQNEAQ (reference sequence). The junction had 3 bases not matched to a gene; V was cut back by 5 bases and J by 0 bases. The CDR3 loop spans 15 amino acids. The CDR3 DNA reads as TGTGCCAGCAGCAGGGACAGGGGATACCAAGAGACCCAGTACTTC. Translating gives CASSRDRGYQETQYF.

The chain uses TRBV11-3 and TRBJ2-7; D is perhaps TRBD2 (5 bases). The V gene lost 4 bases and the J gene lost 5 bases, with 15 bases spanning the gap. CDR1 SGHNT and CDR2 YENEEA come from the germline V gene. There are 14 residues in the CDR3. CDR3 nucleotides: TGTGCCAGCAGCTCCCTAGCTTATTACAACGAGCAGTACTTC. This sequence encodes CASSSLAYYNEQYF.